The 12 T cell receptor beta chains given below trace back to one sample, sequenced in a study of T cell responses to AZD1222 COVID-19 vaccine (dated by TCRdb to the early 2020s). Reading the label with the study, this specimen's time point is: about 28 days (+/-7) after the second vaccine dose. The library was prepared using the immunoSEQ multiplex PCR assay. Imported from immuneACCESS, the table was reduced by TCRdb to in-frame sequences with V and J called. These copies leave out some clones; in studies compared against another copy, an unresolved V gene accounts for under half, and the cause of the remainder is not known. Counted in this sample were about 180,000 clones; approximately 94% of them appeared once. The top ten clones comprise roughly 1.7% of the sample. The sample was peripheral blood, taken 28 days after the second AZD1222 dose. These TCRs come from an adult who received the AZD1222 COVID-19 vaccine.

J is TRBJ1-2 and V is TRBV18; a possible D gene is TRBD1 (6 bases). Germline V lookup: CDR1 KGHSH, CDR2 LQKENI. Trimming shortened V by 2 bases and J by 3 bases, and 13 bases separated the two germline ends. The CDR3 totals 15 residues. For the CDR3, the DNA is TGTGCCAGCTCACCAGCGGCAGGGGTTTACTATGGCTACACCTTC. Translation: CASSPAAGVYYGYTF.

V is TRBV9 and J is TRBJ1-2; D call uncertain. Trimming took off 0 bases at V and 7 bases at J, with 4 bases between the two ends. CDR3 size: 11 residues. Germline CDR1 reads SGDLS; CDR2 reads YYNGEE. This chain's CDR3 is CASSVGLGYTF. CDR3 sequence (DNA): TGTGCCAGCAGCGTAGGTCTTGGCTACACCTTC.

This clone showed up just a few times. This chain links TRBV19 with TRBJ1-2, with D perhaps TRBD1 (6 bases). The V end lost 5 bases, the J end lost 6 bases, and 19 bases lay between the germline ends. The CDR3 runs 15 residues. CDR1 and CDR2 from the germline V gene are LNHDA and SQIVND (reference sequence). The CDR3 DNA follows: TGTGCCAGTAGTGCAACGACAGGAGCACTCAATGGCTACACCTTC. Amino acids: CASSATTGALNGYTF.

This chain connects TRBV3-1 (or the pseudogene TRBV3-2) to TRBJ1-2; TRBD1 aligns across 10 bases. J gave up 0 bases and V 2 bases, and 3 bases lay outside the gene matches. CDR3 length: 16 residues. Germline V lookup: CDR1 LGHDT, CDR2 YNNKEL (reference sequence). The CDR3 nucleotides are TGTGCCAGCAGCCAACCGGGGACAGGGGCTAACTATGGCTACACCTTC. Translated: CASSQPGTGANYGYTF.

CDR3 protein: CASSFYSGRRIEQYF. The CDR3, as DNA: TGTGCCAGCAGCTTCTATAGCGGGAGGCGCATAGAGCAGTACTTC. The rearrangement uses TRBV13 and TRBJ2-7, with 10 bases that match TRBD2. The CDR3 sequence is 15 residues long. V lost 3 bases to trimming and J lost 7 bases; unmatched junction nucleotides: 9. CDR1 is PRHDT, CDR2 FYEKMQ, per germline (reference sequence).

This clone was recorded once. The rearrangement uses TRBV19 and TRBJ2-7; no reliable D call. The CDR3 length is 14 residues. Germline V CDR1 and CDR2: LNHDA, SQIVND (reference sequence). The germline V and J ends were trimmed by 4 bases and 2 bases, with 12 bases remaining between them. The CDR3 bases are TGTGCCAGTAGTAAAAACCAGAACACCTACGAGCAGTACTTC. This encodes CASSKNQNTYEQYF.

The chain has TRBV10-3 and TRBJ1-1; D is possibly TRBD1 (6 bases). Germline assignment: CDR1 ENHRY and CDR2 SYGVKD. The CDR3 is 14 residues long. V was pared by 6 bases and J by 5 bases, with 16 bases between. Here the CDR3 DNA reads TGTGCCATCAGGAGGGACACCGAAGTTACTGAAGCTTTCTTT. Translation: CAIRRDTEVTEAFF.

The count of this clone is one. This chain links TRBV4-1 with TRBJ1-1, with a possible D match to TRBD1 (6 bases). Trimming pared 4 bases from V and 0 bases from J, leaving 12 bases between. Germline V lookup: CDR1 MGHRA, CDR2 YSYEKL. CDR3 length: 15 amino acids. The CDR3 spells CASSRTGTLNTEAFF. CDR3 nucleotide sequence: TGCGCCAGCAGCCGAACCGGGACACTGAACACTGAAGCTTTCTTT.

The chain carries TRBV7-2 and TRBJ2-1; the D is unclear. This CDR3 is 15 amino acids long. V was pared by 0 bases and J by 9 bases, with 15 bases between. CDR1 SGHTA and CDR2 FQGNSA come from the germline V gene. This chain's CDR3 is CASSLAFRSGSEQFF. In DNA form, the CDR3 reads TGTGCCAGCAGCTTAGCTTTCAGGTCGGGTAGTGAGCAGTTCTTC.

This chain uses TRBV28 with TRBJ1-5; TRBD1 might be the D (5 bases). CDR1 and CDR2 (germline): MDHEN, SYDVKM. With 4 bases removed from V and 7 bases from J, the gap between germline ends came to 8 bases. This CDR3 is built from 12 residues. This CDR3 reads CASSSGVQPQHF. The CDR3 coding sequence is TGTGCCAGCAGTTCGGGGGTGCAGCCCCAGCATTTT.

DNA for the CDR3: TGTGCCAGCAGACCGGGACGGCCCAATTCACCCCTCCACTTT. Its translation: CASRPGRPNSPLHF. J is TRBJ1-6 and V is TRBV27; the D gene is possibly TRBD1 (5 bases). Between the trimmed V and J ends, which lost 6 bases and 7 bases, there was a span of 13 bases. The length of the CDR3 is 14 residues. CDR1 and CDR2 from the germline V gene are MNHEY and SMNVEV (reference sequence).

This chain joins TRBV9 and TRBJ2-5; TRBD2 aligns across 9 bases. V lost 1 base and J lost 5; bases outside the gene matches: 6. Germline loops: CDR1 SGDLS, CDR2 YYNGEE. The CDR3 runs to 15 residues. The CDR3 here is CASSVTPSGTETQYF. The CDR3 DNA reads TGTGCCAGCAGCGTAACGCCTAGCGGGACGGAGACCCAGTACTTC.